The clone carrying this T cell receptor beta chain occurred many times. No antigen is known for it. Time point reported: patch test 2, 6 weeks after DPC sensitization. Specified treatment: therapeutic diphenylcyclopropenone sensitization with weekly scalp DPC. The data belong to a study of human T cells and chemical hapten exposure. Study outcomes and limitations: The number of TCRs above 1 in 1000 frequency did not change after DPC sensitization.

The V and J ends lost 8 bases and 5 bases respectively, with 18 bases between them. The CDR3 consists of 14 residues. Germline loops: CDR1 MNHEY, CDR2 SVGEGT. TCRdb reanalysed the RACE reads using MiXCR and keeps one entry per CDR3 protein. This table has some 42,000 distinct CDR3 sequences, approximately 9% appearing once. The J gene is TRBJ1-2, the V gene TRBV6-2 or TRBV6-3; no firm D call. This material consisted of whole blood, taken in connection with sensitization to the hapten diphenylcyclopropenone (DPC). This TCR derives from a woman aged 40 to 50 with alopecia areata. Some clones in this sample may be carry-over from other donors' samples. Here the CDR3 DNA reads TGTGCCAGCTCCGCCAAAACTGTCTCTTATGGCTACACCTTC. It is translated as CASSAKTVSYGYTF.